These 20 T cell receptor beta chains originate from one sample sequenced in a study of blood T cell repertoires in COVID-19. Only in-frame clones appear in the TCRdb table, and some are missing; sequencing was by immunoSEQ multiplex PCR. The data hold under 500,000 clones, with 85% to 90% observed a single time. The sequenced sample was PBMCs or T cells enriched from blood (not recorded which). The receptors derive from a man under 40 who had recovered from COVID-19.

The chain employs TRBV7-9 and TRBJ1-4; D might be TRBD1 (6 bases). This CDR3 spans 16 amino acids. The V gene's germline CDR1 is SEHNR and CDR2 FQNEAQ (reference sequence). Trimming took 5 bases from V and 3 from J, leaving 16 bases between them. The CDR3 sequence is CASSPSQGHPNEKLFF. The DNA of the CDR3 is TGTGCCAGCAGCCCATCGCAGGGGCATCCTAATGAAAAACTGTTTTTT.

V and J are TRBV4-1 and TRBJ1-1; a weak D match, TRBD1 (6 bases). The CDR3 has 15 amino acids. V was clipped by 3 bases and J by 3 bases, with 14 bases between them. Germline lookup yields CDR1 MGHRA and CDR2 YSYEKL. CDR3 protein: CASSQTRGADTEAFF. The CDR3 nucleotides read TGCGCCAGCAGCCAGACCCGGGGGGCGGACACTGAAGCTTTCTTT.

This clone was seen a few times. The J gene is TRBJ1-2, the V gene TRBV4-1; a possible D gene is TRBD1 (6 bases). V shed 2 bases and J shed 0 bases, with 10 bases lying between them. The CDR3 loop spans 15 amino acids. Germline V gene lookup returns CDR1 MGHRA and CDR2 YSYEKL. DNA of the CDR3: TGCGCCAGCAGCCAACTCACAGGGTCTAACTATGGCTACACCTTC. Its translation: CASSQLTGSNYGYTF.

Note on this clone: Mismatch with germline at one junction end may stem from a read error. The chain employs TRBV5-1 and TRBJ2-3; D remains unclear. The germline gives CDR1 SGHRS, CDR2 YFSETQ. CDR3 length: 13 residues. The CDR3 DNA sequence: TGCGCCAGCAACTTGGGCGCGCCAGATACGCAGTATTTT. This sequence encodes CASNLGAPDTQYF.

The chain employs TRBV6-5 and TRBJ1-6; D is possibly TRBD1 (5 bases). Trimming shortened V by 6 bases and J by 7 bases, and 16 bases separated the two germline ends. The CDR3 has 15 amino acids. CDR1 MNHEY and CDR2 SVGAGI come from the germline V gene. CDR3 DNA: TGTGCCAGCAGGGGGGACTCTTTCTCCAATTCACCCCTCCACTTT. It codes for CASRGDSFSNSPLHF.

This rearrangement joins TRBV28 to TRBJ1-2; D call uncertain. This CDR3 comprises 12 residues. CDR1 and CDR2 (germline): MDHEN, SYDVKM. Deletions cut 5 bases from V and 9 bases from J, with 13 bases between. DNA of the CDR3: TGTGCCAGCAGTACCACCCCTATGAGCTACACCTTC. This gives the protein CASSTTPMSYTF.

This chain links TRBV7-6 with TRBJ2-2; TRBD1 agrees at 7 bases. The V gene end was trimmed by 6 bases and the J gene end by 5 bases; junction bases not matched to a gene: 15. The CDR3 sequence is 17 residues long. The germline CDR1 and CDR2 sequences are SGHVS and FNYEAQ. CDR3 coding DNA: TGTGCCAGCAGACAAACCTACGGGACAGCATCTACCGGGGAGCTGTTTTTT. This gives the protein CASRQTYGTASTGELFF.

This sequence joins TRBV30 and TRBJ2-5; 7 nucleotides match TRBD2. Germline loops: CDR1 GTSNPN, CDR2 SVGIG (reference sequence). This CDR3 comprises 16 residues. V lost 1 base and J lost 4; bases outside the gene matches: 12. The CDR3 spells CAWSDRPSGTGETQYF. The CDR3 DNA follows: TGTGCCTGGAGTGACCGCCCCAGCGGGACGGGAGAGACCCAGTACTTC.

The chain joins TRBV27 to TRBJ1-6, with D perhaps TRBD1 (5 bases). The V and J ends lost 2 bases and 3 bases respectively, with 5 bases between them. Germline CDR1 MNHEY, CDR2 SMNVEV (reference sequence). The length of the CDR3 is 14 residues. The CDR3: CASSLTGYNSPLHF. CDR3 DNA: TGTGCCAGCAGTTTAACAGGCTATAATTCACCCCTCCACTTT.

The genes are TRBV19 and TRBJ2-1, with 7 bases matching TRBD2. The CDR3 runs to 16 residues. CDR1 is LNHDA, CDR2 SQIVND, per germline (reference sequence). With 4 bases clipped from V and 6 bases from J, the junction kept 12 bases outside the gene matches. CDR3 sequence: CASSREPSGGVNEQFF. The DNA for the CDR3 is TGTGCCAGTAGTAGAGAACCTAGCGGAGGGGTCAATGAGCAGTTCTTC.

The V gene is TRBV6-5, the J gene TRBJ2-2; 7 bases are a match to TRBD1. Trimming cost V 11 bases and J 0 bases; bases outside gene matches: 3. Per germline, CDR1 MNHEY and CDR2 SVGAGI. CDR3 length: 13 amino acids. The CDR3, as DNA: TGTGCCGGACAGGATACGAACACCGGGGAGCTGTTTTTT. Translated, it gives CAGQDTNTGELFF.

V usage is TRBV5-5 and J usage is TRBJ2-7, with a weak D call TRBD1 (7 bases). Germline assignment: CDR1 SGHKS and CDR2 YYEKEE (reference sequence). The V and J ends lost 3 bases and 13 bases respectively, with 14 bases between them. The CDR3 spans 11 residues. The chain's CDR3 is CASSSSQGGYF. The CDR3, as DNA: TGTGCCAGCAGCTCTTCGCAGGGGGGCTACTTC.

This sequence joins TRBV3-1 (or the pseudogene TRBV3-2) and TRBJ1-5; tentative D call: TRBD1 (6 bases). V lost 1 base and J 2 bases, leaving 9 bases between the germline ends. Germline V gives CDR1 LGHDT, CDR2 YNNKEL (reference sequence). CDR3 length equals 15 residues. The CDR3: CASSQGDTRNQPQHF. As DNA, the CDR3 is TGTGCCAGCAGCCAAGGGGACACGCGCAATCAGCCCCAGCATTTT.

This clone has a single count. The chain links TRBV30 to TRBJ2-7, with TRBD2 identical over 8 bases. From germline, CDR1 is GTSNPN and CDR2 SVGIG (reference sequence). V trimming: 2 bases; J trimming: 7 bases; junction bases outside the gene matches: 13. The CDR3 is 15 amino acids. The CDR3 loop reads CAWSWAGGLIGEQYF. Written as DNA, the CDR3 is TGTGCCTGGAGTTGGGCGGGAGGACTAATAGGGGAGCAGTACTTC.

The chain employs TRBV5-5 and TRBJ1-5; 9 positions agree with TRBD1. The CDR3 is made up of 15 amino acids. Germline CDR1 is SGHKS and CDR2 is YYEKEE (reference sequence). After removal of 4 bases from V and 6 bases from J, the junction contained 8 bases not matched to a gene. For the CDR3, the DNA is TGTGCCAGCAGCGAGGCCGGGACAGGGTTTCAGCCCCAGCATTTT. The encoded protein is CASSEAGTGFQPQHF.

The CDR3 DNA follows: TGTGCCAGCACCCGGGGGAGGAAGAACTATGGCTACACCTTC. It translates to CASTRGRKNYGYTF. The chain employs TRBV6-5 and TRBJ1-2, with a tentative D call TRBD1 (5 bases). The CDR3 is 14 amino acids. Per germline, CDR1 MNHEY and CDR2 SVGAGI. Trimming removed 7 bases at V and 2 bases at J, with 14 bases between.

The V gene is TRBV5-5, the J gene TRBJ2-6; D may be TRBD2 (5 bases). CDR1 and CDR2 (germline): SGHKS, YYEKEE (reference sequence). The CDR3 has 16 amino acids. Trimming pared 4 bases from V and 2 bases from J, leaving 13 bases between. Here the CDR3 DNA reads TGTGCCAGCAGCCCAACTGGAGGCCCTGGGGCCAACGTCCTGACTTTC. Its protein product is CASSPTGGPGANVLTF.

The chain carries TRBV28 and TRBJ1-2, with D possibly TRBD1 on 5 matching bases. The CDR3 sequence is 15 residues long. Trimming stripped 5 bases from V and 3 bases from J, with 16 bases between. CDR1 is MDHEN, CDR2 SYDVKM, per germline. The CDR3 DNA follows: TGTGCCAGCAGTACCACCGGGACTGGACACTATGGCTACACCTTC. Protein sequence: CASSTTGTGHYGYTF.

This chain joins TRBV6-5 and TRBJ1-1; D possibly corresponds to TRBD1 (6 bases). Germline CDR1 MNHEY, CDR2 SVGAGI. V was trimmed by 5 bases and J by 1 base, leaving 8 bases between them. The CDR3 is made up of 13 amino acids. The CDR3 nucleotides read TGTGCCAGCAGTCGGACAGCGAACACTGAAGCTTTCTTT. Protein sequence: CASSRTANTEAFF.

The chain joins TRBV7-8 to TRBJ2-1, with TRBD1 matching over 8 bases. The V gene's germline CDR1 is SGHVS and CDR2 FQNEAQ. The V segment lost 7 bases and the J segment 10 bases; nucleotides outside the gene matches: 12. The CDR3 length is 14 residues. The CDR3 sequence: CASIRDRLSGEQFF. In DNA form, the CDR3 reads TGTGCCAGCATCCGGGACAGGCTGTCGGGAGAGCAGTTCTTC.